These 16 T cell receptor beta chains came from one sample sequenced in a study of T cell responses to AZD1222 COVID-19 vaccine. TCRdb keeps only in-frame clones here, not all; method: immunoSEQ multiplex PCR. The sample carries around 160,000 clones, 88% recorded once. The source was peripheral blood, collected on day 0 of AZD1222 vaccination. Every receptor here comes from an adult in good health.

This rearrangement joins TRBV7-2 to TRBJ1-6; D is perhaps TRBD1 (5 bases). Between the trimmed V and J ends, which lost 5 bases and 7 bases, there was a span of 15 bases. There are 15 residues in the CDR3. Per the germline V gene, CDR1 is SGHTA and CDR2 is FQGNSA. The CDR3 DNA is TGTGCCAGCAGCACAGACAGCAACAGGAATTCACCCCTCCACTTT. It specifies CASSTDSNRNSPLHF.

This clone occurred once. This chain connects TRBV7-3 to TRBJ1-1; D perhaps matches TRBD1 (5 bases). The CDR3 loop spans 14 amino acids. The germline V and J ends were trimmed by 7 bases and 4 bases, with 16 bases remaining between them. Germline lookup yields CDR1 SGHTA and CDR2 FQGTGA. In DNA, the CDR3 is TGTGCCAGCACTAACGGGGGAACTGGCACTGAAGCTTTCTTT. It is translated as CASTNGGTGTEAFF. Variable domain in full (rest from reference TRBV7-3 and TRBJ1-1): GAGVSQTPSNKVTEKGKYVELRCDPISGHTALYWYRQSLGQGPEFLIYFQGTGAADDSGLPNDRFFAVRPEGSVSTLKIQRTERGDSAVYLCASTNGGTGTEAFFGQGTRLTVV.

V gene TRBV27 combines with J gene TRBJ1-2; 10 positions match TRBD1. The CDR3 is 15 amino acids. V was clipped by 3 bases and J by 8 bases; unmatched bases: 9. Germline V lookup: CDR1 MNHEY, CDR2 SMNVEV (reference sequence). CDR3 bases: TGTGCCAGCAGTTTGGCCGGGACAGGGGCCACCGGCTACACCTTC. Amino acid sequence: CASSLAGTGATGYTF.

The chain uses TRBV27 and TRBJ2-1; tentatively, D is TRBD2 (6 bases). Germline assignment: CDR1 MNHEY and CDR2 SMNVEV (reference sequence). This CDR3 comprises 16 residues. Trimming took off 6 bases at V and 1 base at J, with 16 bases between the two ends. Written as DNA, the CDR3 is TGTGCCAGCAGATGGACGGGACGGGGGTCCTACAATGAGCAGTTCTTC. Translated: CASRWTGRGSYNEQFF.

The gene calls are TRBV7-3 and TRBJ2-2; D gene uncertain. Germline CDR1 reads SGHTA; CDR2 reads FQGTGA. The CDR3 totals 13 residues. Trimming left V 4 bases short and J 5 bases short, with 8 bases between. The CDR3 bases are TGTGCCAGCAGCTCCCAGAGAACCGGGGAGCTGTTTTTT. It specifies CASSSQRTGELFF. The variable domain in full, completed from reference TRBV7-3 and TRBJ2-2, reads GAGVSQTPSNKVTEKGKYVELRCDPISGHTALYWYRQSLGQGPEFLIYFQGTGAADDSGLPNDRFFAVRPEGSVSTLKIQRTERGDSAVYLCASSSQRTGELFFGEGSRLTVL.

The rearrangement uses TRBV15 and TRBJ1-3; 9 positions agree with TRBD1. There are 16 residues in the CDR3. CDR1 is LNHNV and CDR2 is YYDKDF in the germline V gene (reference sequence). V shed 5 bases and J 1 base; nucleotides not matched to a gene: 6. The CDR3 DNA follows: TGTGCCACCAGCCCGGACAGGGGAGTATCTGGAAACACCATATATTTT. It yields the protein CATSPDRGVSGNTIYF.

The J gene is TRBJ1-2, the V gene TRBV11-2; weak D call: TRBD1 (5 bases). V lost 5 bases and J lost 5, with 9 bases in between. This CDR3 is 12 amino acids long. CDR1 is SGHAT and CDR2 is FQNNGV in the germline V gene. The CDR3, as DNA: TGTGCCAGCAGCGCCCAGGGTTATGGCTACACCTTC. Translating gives CASSAQGYGYTF. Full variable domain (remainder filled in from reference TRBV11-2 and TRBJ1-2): EAGVAQSPRYKIIEKRQSVAFWCNPISGHATLYWYQQILGQGPKLLIQFQNNGVVDDSQLPKDRFSAERLKGVDSTLKIQPAKLEDSAVYLCASSAQGYGYTFGSGTRLTVV.

CDR3 protein: CASSSSTGSRPEAFF. The CDR3 coding sequence is TGTGCCAGCAGTTCCTCTACAGGGTCCCGGCCTGAAGCTTTCTTT. V usage is TRBV27 and J usage is TRBJ1-1; possible D gene TRBD1, 6 bases. Germline V CDR1 and CDR2: MNHEY, SMNVEV (reference sequence). Trimming took off 4 bases at V and 6 bases at J, with 18 bases between the two ends. This CDR3 is 15 amino acids long.

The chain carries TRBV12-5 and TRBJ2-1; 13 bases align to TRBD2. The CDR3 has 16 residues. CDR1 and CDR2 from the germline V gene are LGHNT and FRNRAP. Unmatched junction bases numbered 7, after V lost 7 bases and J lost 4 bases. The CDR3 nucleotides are TGTGCTAGTGCCGAAACGGGACTAGCGGGGTACAATGAGCAGTTCTTC. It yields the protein CASAETGLAGYNEQFF.

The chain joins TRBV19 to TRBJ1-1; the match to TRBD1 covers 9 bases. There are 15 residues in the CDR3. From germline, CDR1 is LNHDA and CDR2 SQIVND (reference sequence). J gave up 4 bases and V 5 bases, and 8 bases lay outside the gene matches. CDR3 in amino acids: CASSASQGAGTEAFF. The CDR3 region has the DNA TGTGCCAGTAGTGCCTCACAGGGGGCTGGCACTGAAGCTTTCTTT.

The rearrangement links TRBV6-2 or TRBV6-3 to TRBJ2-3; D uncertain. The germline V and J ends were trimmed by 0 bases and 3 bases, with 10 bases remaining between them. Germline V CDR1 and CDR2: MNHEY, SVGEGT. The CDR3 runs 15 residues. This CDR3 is CASSYSFSKTDTQYF. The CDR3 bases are TGTGCCAGCAGTTACTCTTTTTCAAAAACAGATACGCAGTATTTT.

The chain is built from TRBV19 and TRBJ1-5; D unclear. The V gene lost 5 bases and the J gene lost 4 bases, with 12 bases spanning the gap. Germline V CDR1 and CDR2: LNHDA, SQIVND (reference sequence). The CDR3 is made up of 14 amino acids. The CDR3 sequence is CASSFPGGNQPQHF. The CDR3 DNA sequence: TGTGCCAGTAGTTTCCCAGGAGGGAATCAGCCCCAGCATTTT. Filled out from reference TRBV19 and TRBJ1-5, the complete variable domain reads DGGITQSPKYLFRKEGQNVTLSCEQNLNHDAMYWYRQDPGQGLRLIYYSQIVNDFQKGDIAEGYSVSREKKESFPLTVTSAQKNPTAFYLCASSFPGGNQPQHFGDGTRLSIL.

For the CDR3, the DNA is TGTGCCAGCAGCCGGGGCTTGAACACCGGGGAGCTGTTTTTT. Its translation is CASSRGLNTGELFF. This chain connects TRBV28 to TRBJ2-2; D assignment may be TRBD1 or TRBD2 (5 bases each). Per the germline V gene, CDR1 is MDHEN and CDR2 is SYDVKM. The CDR3 consists of 14 residues. V was clipped by 6 bases and J by 1 base, with 9 bases between them.

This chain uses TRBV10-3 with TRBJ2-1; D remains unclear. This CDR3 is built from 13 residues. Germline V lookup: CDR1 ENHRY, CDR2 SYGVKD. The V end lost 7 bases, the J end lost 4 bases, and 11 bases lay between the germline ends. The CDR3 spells CAITNLQYNEQFF. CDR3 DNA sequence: TGTGCCATCACGAACCTACAGTACAATGAGCAGTTCTTC.

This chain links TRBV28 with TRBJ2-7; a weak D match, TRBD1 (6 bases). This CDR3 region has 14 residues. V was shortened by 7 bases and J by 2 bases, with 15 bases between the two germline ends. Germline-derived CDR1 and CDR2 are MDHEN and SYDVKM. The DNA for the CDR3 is TGTGCCAGCAATTCGTGGGGACATCCCTACGAGCAGTACTTC. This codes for CASNSWGHPYEQYF.

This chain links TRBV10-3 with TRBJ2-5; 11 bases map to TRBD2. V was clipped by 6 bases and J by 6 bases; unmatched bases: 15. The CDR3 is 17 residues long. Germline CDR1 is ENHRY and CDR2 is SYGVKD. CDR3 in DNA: TGTGCCATCAGCTCTTCAATTGGGACTAGCGGACCCAAGACCCAGTACTTC. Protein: CAISSSIGTSGPKTQYF.